This TCR beta chain came from a study of cytomegalovirus exposure and HLA in healthy donors (dated 2017 in TCRdb). Regarding the research as a whole: According to an earlier analysis of 550 to 700 of the donors, 150 million to 200 million T cells yielded over 90 million unique TCR beta sequences and 276 Gb of sequence data. Of the roughly 400 genotyped donors, around 81% fell in the genetic ancestry cluster associated with self-reported Caucasian donors. A separate validation cohort of about 110 different subjects was used in addition to the roughly 640-subject first cohort. The study aimed to test whether signatures of past pathogen exposure could be identified by cataloging public T cell receptors. Donor age, sex, ethnicity and CMV serostatus were compiled alongside the repertoire data. HLA typing included class I and class II loci at four-digit resolution. Among some 410 genotyped donors of the cohort, an average of about 240,000 unique TCR beta nucleotide sequences were sequenced per donor, roughly 18% of them non-productive. The study profiled the T cell repertoires of hundreds of subjects by immunosequencing and related them to cytomegalovirus serostatus. In a later genetic analysis, genome-wide SNP genotypes for about 65% of the 666 donors were used, and that subset was treated as a discovery cohort. About five DR-DQ haplotypes were handled as single units for association and clustering, since linkage in the cohort was strong. Typing coverage varied by locus: roughly 629-640 donors for A, B, C, DRB1 and DQB1; approximately 560 for DQA1; more than 600 for DPA1; under 490 for DPB1. High-throughput TCR immunosequencing, statistical association of individual TCRs with disease status, and machine learning were combined to predict cytomegalovirus infection status. The later analysis used no new phenotypic data to find candidate immune exposures, relying instead on TCR beta sequences and their occurrence across donors. In an earlier analysis of roughly 600 of the donors, high-throughput TCR beta sequencing was used to judge whether each TCR beta V gene segment behaved as functional or pseudogenic. A later analysis re-examined previously published TCR beta repertoires from about 700 donors and added high-resolution HLA genotyping to investigate patterns of TCR occurrence. All discovery cohort repertoires had been generated on a single sequencing platform. About 280 gigabases of sequencing data and around 87 million unique TCR sequences were included in an early release covering around 650 HLA-typed donors.

From the germline V gene, CDR1 is SNHLY and CDR2 is FYNNEI. The CDR3, cysteine through phenylalanine, is 11 amino acids long. The DNA shown is the 33-base CDR3, in frame from base 1. V is shortened by 7 bases, J by 9 bases, and the region joining them spans 10 bases. The library came from the immunoSEQ multiplex PCR assay. A mixture of 60 forward primers for TCR Vbeta segments and 13 reverse primers for TCR Jbeta segments was used in the multiplex PCR. The CDR3 region of rearranged TCR beta genes was amplified from genomic DNA with a multiplex PCR assay. The Illumina HiSeq System was used to sequence the amplified TCR beta libraries as 87-base-pair reads. Concerning the study's data processing: Across the 670 or so repertoires, a later analysis counted 80 million or so unique TCR beta chains, around 11 million of which were shared by at least two donors. Raw reads were error-corrected and collapsed into unique sequences by a nearest-neighbor algorithm in which closely related sequences were merged to remove PCR and sequencing errors. To assign V, D and J gene segments, CDR3 sequences were aligned to IMGT reference sequences. Each retained sequence needed at least a six-nucleotide match to both a V gene segment and a J gene segment. A rearrangement counted as productive if the CDR3 had no stop codons and remained in frame with V and J, and every other rearrangement counted as non-productive. Following IMGT convention, CDR3 was defined as the stretch from the second conserved V-encoded cysteine to the conserved J-encoded phenylalanine. The earlier analysis of 587 of the donors excluded sequences that lacked an unambiguous match to a single V gene segment. An earlier analysis of fewer than 750 of the donors classified V segments as functional when productive rearrangements were above 56.7% and as segregating when the standard deviation between donors was above 5%. To diagnose cytomegalovirus status from the catalog of TCR beta chain sequences, a statistical classification framework was built. In a later analysis, V and J genes were assigned by comparing TCR nucleotide sequences against IMGT/GENE-DB human TR gene sequences. In a later analysis, CDR3 sequences and most-parsimonious VDJ recombination scenarios were assigned using the TCRdist pipeline. In a later analysis, each TCR beta chain was defined by its CDR3 amino acid sequence together with its V-gene family, and reads lacking a unique V-gene family were excluded. A later analysis removed several hundred highly shared, low-generation-probability nucleotide sequences to deal with suspected cross-contamination and a sequencing artifact. A later analysis calculated a clonal expansion index for each public chain from normalized within-repertoire ranks of inferred template counts. In a later analysis, generation probabilities were computed using a VDJ recombination model fitted to out-of-frame rearrangements, and the results were checked against IGoR. Hypergeometric tests were used in a later analysis to score TCR-TCR, TCR-HLA and TCR-CMV co-occurrence, with a repertoire-size bias correction applied to the TCR pairs. False discovery rates were estimated in a later analysis by permuting HLA or CMV assignments 20 times. In a later analysis, co-occurring TCRs were grouped with DBSCAN, and TCRdist sequence similarity was added when clustering was performed within HLA-allele-positive subsets. Repertoires with fewer than 30,000 or more than 120,000 public chains were left out of co-occurrence clustering, as were about five repertoires with anomalous nucleotide sharing. TCRdb retrieved this table from immuneACCESS and kept in-frame rearrangements only. Not all clones are present; in checked studies, unresolved V genes account for under half, and no reason is known for the remainder. That table gives V, J and clone size, and the DNA gave D and trimming. This sample is represented by 100,000 or so clones; 80% to 85% of them were singletons. The ten biggest clones cover 6% to 8% of the sample.

Study-wide conclusions, independent of this receptor: In vitro tests confirmed that a few of the cytomegalovirus-associated TCR beta chains recognize cytomegalovirus antigens. For the cohort, immune exposure information was limited to CMV serostatus. The classifier was reported to diagnose cytomegalovirus status with high specificity and sensitivity in both the original and validation cohorts. Compared with equally common non-associated chains, HLA-associated TCR beta chains in a later analysis were more clonally expanded and had lower generation probabilities. A further reported finding was that TCR beta sequences accurately predicted the HLA-A and HLA-B alleles for most subjects in the first cohort. The sequencing pipeline was judged likely to have produced a cluster of highly shared sequence variants as a technical artifact. According to a later analysis, most CMV-associated TCR beta chains appeared to be HLA-restricted, and the HLA associations seemed to be driven largely by CMV exposure. In a later analysis, TCR association rates were found to vary across HLA loci, with the most associated TCRs seen for DRB1 alleles and the fewest for HLA-C alleles. Specific HLA alleles were associated with roughly 16,000 TCR beta sequences at a false discovery rate of 0.05 in a later analysis. A later genetic analysis associated a missense DCLRE1C variant with V-gene and J-gene trimming of TCR beta chains, and an independent cohort replicated the association. In the study, approximately 160 TCR beta chains were listed as associated with cytomegalovirus. Some IMGT-functional V segments, including TRBV6-2 and TRBV6-3, could not be told apart with the 87-base-pair reads, so those segments were excluded. The presence/absence analyses assumed that sequencing depth was roughly uniform across donors, and that assumption may not be true. Assigning TCR associations to individual alleles was difficult when HLA alleles, especially DR and DQ, strongly co-occurred. Because counts were too low, approximately 18 rarely observed V segments, including chromosome 9 orphons, were excluded from the earlier analysis of several hundred of the donors. Across donors, most TCR sequences were observed very rarely, whereas some public TCRs were present in many individuals. In an earlier analysis of roughly 560 of the donors, most TCR beta V segments were observed in productive rearrangements about 90% or about 30% of the time, broadly matching IMGT annotations. This cohort had only TCR beta chains sequenced, and the lack of alpha or paired-chain data limited which features could be detected. In a later analysis, several top co-occurrence clusters were reported to appear linked to parvovirus B19, influenza, CMV and Epstein-Barr virus. Because some donors lacked HLA typing at each locus, the association tests relied only on the typed subset. Correlated functional status among segregating V segments might be attributable to linkage disequilibrium, but an unknown experimental factor could not be ruled out. It was suggested by the authors that the approach could potentially be generalized to other disease states and immunological phenotypes. According to a later genetic analysis, donors in an Asian-associated ancestry cluster had fewer N-insertions in productive TCRs than the approximately 670-donor mean.

About this clone: Its recognized antigen is unknown. No quality values exist for individual bases; no much larger clone is one base distant.

The cohort consisted of 666 healthy bone marrow donors. At the time of sampling, every cohort member was nominally healthy, though immune exposures that went unrecorded were likely present. The donor was CMV seropositive and was included in the group of 250 to 300 seropositive cohort members. Each donor provided a peripheral blood sample, and peripheral blood mononuclear cells were used for TCR beta sequencing. Genomic DNA was extracted from the blood cell samples with the Qiagen DNeasy Blood Extraction Kit. This TCR came from a man younger than 40 in good health and CMV-seropositive. Sequenced input: PBMCs. The sequence joins TRBV2 to TRBJ2-1; TRBD1 is possibly the D segment (6 matching bases). The sequenced DNA is TGTGCCAGCAATAGGGGGACTGAGCAGTTCTTC. Its product reads: CASNRGTEQFF.